Below are 5 T cell receptor beta chains sequenced from a single sample in a study of tumor-infiltrating lymphocytes in primary liver carcinoma. Out of unsorted whole blood came the blood RNA, and germline DNA was extracted as well. TCR beta cDNA was prepared out of 450 to 500 ng total RNA by means of a constant-region primer. A slightly modified ARM-PCR protocol with three nested multiplex PCR rounds produced these TCR beta libraries. The first two PCR rounds used TRBV1-TRBV30 primers with a Cbeta primer, about 9 cycles each. Each CDR3 protein gets one entry after TCRdb re-called the multiplex PCR reads with MiXCR. The sample carries fewer than 400,000 distinct CDR3 sequences, 45% to 70% recorded once. Sequencing was done on a sample of peripheral blood. The receptor set was obtained from a woman aged 25 to 45 with primary liver carcinoma and hepatitis B virus infection.

Turning to this clonotype: The conserved final phenylalanine or tryptophan is absent from the CDR3, which likely points to a read error. The rearrangement joins TRBV12-3 or TRBV12-4 to TRBJ2-1, with TRBD1 matching over 8 bases. The length of the CDR3 is 15 residues. This CDR3 is CASGLVQGAKNEQFS. CDR3 sequence (DNA): TGTGCCAGCGGTTTGGTGCAGGGGGCAAAAAATGAGCAGTTCTCC.

This clonotype was recorded many times. The chain couples TRBV29-1 to TRBJ2-4; D is perhaps TRBD2 (6 bases). Trimming stripped 7 bases from V and 8 bases from J, with 24 bases between. The CDR3 has 15 amino acids. Germline V gene sequence: CDR1 SQVTM, CDR2 ANQGSEA. CDR3 protein: CSAGSGIGWRDIQYF. The CDR3 DNA reads TGCAGCGCCGGCTCCGGGATAGGGTGGAGGGACATTCAGTACTTC.

V and J are TRBV4-1 and TRBJ2-2, with 13 bases lining up with TRBD2. CDR1 is MGHRA, CDR2 YSYEKL, per germline. The CDR3 runs to 20 residues. V was clipped by 0 bases and J by 4 bases; unmatched bases: 11. The CDR3 DNA sequence: TGCGCCAGCAGCCAAGAGGGAATACATGGACTAGCGGGAGTCACCGGGGAGCTGTTTTTT. Amino acids: CASSQEGIHGLAGVTGELFF.

This clonotype was counted at least ten times. The DNA for the CDR3 is TGTGCCAGCAGCCCATCACCATCCAATGAGCAGTTCTTC. Translating gives CASSPSPSNEQFF. The V call is TRBV12-3 or TRBV12-4, the J call TRBJ2-1; D gene ambiguous. The CDR3 totals 13 residues. V was trimmed by 6 bases and J by 6 bases, leaving 12 bases between them.

With regard to this clonotype: It may be a read error: a sequence one base away is much more abundant. V is TRBV6-1 and J is TRBJ2-3; TRBD1 might be the D (5 bases). The CDR3 runs 14 residues. With 5 bases removed from V and 0 bases from J, the gap between germline ends came to 9 bases. Germline V gene sequence: CDR1 MNHNS, CDR2 SASEGT. Written as DNA, the CDR3 is TGTGCCAGCAGTAAAAGACAGAGCACAGATACGCAGTATTTT. Translated: CASSKRQSTDTQYF.